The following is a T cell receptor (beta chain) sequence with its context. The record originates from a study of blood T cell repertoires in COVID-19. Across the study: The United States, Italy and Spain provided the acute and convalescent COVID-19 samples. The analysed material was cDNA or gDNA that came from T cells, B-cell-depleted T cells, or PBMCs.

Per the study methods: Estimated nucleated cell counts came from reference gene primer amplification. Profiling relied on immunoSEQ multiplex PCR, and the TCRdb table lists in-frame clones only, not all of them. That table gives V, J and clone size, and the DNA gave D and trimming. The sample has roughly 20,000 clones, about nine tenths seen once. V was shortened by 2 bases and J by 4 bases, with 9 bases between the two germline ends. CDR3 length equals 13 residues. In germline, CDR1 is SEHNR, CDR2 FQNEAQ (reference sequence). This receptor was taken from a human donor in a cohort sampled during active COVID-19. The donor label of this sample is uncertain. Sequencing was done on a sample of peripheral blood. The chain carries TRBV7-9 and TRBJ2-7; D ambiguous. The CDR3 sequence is CASSLRSTYEQYF. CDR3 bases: TGTGCCAGCAGCTTACGTAGTACTTACGAGCAGTACTTC.